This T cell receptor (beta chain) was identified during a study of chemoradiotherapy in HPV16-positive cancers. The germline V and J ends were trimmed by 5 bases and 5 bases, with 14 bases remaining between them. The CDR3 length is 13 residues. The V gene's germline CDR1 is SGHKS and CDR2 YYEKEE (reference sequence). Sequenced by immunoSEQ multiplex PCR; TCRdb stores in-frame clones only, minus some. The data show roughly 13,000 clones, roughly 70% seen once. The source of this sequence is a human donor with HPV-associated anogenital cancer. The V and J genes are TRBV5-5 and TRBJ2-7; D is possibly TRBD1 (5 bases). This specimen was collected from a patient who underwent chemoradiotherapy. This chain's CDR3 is CASSMTTENEQYF. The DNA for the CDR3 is TGTGCCAGCAGTATGACGACAGAGAACGAGCAGTACTTC.